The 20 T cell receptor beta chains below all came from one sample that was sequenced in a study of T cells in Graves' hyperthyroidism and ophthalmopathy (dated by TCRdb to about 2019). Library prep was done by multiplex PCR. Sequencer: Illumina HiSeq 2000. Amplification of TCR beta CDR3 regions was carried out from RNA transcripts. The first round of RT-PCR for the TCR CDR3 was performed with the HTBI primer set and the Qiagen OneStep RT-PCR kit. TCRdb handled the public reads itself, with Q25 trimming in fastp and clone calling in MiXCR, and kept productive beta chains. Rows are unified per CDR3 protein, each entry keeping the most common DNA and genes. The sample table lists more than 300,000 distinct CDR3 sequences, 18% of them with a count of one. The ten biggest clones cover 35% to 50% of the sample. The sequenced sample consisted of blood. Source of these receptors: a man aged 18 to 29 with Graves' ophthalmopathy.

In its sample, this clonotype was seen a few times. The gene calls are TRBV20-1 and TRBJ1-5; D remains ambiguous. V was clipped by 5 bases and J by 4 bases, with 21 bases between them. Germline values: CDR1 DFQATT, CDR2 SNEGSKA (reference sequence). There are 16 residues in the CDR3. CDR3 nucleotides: TGCAGTGCTCCAAGGACTCTCCGGAGGATTAATCAGCCCCAGCATTTT. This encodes CSAPRTLRRINQPQHF.

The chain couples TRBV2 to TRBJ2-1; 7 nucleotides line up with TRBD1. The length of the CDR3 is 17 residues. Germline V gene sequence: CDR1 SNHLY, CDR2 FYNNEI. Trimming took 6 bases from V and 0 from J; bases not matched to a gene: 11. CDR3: CASSAHRDSSSYNEQFF. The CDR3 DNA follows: TGTGCCAGCAGCGCCCACCGGGACAGTAGCTCCTACAATGAGCAGTTCTTC.

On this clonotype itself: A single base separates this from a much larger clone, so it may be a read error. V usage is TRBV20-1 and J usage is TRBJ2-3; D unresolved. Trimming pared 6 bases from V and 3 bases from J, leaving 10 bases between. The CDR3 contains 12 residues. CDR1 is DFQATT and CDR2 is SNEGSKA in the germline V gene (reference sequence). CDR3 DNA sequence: TGCAGTGCGGAAGAACGAACAGATACGCAGTATTTT. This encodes CSAEERTDTQYF.

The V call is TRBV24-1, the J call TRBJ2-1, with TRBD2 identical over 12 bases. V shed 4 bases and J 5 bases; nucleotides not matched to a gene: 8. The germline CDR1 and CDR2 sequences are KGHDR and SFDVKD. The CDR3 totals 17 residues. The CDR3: CATSDPGLAGWDNEQFF. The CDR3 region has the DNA TGTGCCACCAGTGACCCCGGACTAGCGGGATGGGACAATGAGCAGTTCTTC.

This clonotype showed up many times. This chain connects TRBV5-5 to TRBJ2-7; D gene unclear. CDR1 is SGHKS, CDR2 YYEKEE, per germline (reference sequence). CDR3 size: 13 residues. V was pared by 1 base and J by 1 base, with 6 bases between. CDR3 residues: CASSLTRSYEQYF. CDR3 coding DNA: TGTGCCAGCAGCTTGACACGGTCCTACGAGCAGTACTTC. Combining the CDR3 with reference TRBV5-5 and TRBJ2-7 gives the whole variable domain DAGVTQSPTHLIKTRGQQVTLRCSPISGHKSVSWYQQVLGQGPQFIFQYYEKEERGRGNFPDRFSARQFPNYSSELNVNALLLGDSALYLCASSLTRSYEQYFGPGTRLTVT.

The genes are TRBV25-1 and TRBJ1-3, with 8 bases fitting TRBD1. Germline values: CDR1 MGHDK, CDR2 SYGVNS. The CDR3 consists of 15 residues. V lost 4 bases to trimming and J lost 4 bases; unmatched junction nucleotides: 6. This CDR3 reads CASSASGGAGNTIYF. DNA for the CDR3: TGTGCCAGCAGTGCTTCAGGGGGCGCGGGAAACACCATATATTTT.

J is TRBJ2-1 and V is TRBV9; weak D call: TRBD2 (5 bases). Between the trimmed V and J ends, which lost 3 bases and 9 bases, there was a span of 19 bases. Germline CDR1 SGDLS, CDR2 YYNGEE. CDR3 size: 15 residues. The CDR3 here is CASSAEPTESGEQFF. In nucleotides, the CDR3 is TGTGCCAGCAGCGCTGAGCCGACGGAGAGCGGTGAGCAGTTCTTC.

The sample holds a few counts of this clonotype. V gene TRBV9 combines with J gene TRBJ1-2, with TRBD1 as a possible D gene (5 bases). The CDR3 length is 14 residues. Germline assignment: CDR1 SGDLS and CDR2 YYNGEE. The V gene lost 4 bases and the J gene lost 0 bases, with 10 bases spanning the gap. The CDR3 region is CASSPGDPNYGYTF. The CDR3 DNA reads TGTGCCAGCAGCCCGGGGGACCCTAACTATGGCTACACCTTC.

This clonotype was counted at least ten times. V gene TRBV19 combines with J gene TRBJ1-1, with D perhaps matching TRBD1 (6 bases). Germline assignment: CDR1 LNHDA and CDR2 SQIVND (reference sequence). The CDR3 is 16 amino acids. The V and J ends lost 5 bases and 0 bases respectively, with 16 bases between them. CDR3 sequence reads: CASSPTRDTLNTEAFF. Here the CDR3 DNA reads TGTGCCAGTAGTCCGACCCGGGACACTCTGAACACTGAAGCTTTCTTT.

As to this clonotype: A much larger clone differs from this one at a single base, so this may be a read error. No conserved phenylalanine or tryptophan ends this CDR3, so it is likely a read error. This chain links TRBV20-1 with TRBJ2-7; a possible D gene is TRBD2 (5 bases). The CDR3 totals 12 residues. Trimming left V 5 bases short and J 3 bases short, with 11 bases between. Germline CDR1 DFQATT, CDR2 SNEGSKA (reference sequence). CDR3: CSAPVLDYEQYL. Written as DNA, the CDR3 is TGCAGTGCTCCGGTACTAGACTACGAGCAGTACCTC.

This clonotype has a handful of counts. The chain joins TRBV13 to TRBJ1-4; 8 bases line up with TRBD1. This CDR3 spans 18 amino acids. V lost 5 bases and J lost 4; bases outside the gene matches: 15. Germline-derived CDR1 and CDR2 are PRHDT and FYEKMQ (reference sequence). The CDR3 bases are TGTGCCAGCAGCCTATCCGGGACAGGCTCCCCGAATAATGAAAAACTGTTTTTT. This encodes CASSLSGTGSPNNEKLFF.

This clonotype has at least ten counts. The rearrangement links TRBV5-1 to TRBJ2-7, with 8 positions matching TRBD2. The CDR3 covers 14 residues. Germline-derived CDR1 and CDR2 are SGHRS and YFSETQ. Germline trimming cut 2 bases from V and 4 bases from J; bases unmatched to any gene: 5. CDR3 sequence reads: CASSFSGEQYEQYF. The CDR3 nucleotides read TGCGCCAGCAGCTTTAGCGGGGAACAGTACGAGCAGTACTTC.

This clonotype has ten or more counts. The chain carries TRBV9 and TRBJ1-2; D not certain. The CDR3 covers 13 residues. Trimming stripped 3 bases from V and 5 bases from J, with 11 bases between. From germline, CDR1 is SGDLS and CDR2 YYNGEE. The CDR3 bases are TGTGCCAGCAGCGGAACGGCCCATTATGGCTACACCTTC. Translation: CASSGTAHYGYTF.

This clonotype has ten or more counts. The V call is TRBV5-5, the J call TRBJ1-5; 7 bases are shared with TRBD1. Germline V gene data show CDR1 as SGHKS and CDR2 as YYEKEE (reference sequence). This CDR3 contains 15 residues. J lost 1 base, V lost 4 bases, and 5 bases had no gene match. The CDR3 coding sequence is TGTGCCAGCAGCCTAACAGGGGCGAGCAATCAGCCCCAGCATTTT. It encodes CASSLTGASNQPQHF.

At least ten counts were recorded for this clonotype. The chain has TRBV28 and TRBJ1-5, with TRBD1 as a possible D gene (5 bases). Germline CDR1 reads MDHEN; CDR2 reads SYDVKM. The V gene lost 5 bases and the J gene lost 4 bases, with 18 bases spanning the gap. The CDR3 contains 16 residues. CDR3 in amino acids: CASSPIGGSSNQPQHF. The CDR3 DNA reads TGTGCCAGCAGTCCCATCGGGGGGAGTAGTAATCAGCCCCAGCATTTT.

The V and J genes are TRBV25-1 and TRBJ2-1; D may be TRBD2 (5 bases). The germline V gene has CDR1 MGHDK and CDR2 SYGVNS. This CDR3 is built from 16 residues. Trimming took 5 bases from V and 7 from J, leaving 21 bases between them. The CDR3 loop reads CASSTRGTSRGNEQFF. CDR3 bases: TGTGCCAGCAGTACCCGGGGAACAAGCCGGGGTAATGAGCAGTTCTTC.

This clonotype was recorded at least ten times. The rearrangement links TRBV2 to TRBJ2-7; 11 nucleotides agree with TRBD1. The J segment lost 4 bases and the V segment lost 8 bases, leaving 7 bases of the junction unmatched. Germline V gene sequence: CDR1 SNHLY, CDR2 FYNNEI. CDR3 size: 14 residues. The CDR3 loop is CASLGQGALYEQYF. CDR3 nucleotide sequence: TGTGCCAGCTTAGGACAGGGGGCGCTTTACGAGCAGTACTTC.

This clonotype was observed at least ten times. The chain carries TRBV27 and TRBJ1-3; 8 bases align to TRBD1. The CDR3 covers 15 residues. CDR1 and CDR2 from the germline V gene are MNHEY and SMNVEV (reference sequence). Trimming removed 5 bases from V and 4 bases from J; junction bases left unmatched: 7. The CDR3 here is CASSPLGTGGNTIYF. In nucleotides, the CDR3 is TGTGCCAGCAGTCCCCTGGGGACAGGCGGAAACACCATATATTTT.

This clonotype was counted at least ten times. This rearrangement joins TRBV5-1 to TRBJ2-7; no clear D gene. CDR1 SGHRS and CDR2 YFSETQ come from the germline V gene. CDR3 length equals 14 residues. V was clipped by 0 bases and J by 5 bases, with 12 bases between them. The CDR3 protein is CASSLVLVGHEQYF. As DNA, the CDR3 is TGCGCCAGCAGCTTGGTTCTGGTGGGCCACGAGCAGTACTTC.

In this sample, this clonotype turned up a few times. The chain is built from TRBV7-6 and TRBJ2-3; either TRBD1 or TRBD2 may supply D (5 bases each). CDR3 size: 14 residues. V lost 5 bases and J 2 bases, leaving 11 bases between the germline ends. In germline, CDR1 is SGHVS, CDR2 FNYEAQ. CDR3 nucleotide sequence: TGTGCCAGCAGCCCTGGGACCAACACAGATACGCAGTATTTT. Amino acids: CASSPGTNTDTQYF.